Sequencing of this T cell receptor beta chain was carried out in a study of PD-L1 blockade in urothelial cancer. Study context: Atezolizumab therapy began for patients around 2014, dosed at 1,200 mg intravenously every 3 weeks. Blood analysis occurred 3 weeks (second dose) and 6 weeks after treatment start. The study recovered a median of 141,255 T cells per blood sample.

Repertoires were generated with immunoSEQ multiplex PCR, while TCRdb's copy carries only in-frame clones and drops some. In the table there are 100,000 to 150,000 clones, 86% of which are singletons. Noted time point: peripheral blood 6 weeks after treatment start. Specimen: PBMCs, collected around atezolizumab (anti-PD-L1) treatment. The source of this sequence is a man aged 50 to 60 with urothelial cancer.

Here the CDR3 DNA reads TGCGCCAGCAGCGACGGACAGGGGGGCTACGAGCAGTACTTC. Translation: CASSDGQGGYEQYF. The chain links TRBV5-1 to TRBJ2-7, with TRBD1 identical over 10 bases. V lost 4 bases, J lost 3 bases, and 4 bases stayed unmatched. In germline, CDR1 is SGHRS, CDR2 YFSETQ. The CDR3 is made up of 14 amino acids.